What follows are 17 T cell receptor beta chains derived from one specimen sequenced in a study of PD-L1 blockade in urothelial cancer. Time point described: peripheral blood 6 weeks after treatment start. TCRdb's table, derived via immunoSEQ multiplex PCR, lists solely in-frame clones and lacks some. Of around 80,000 clones listed, 80% to 95% were seen once; the top ten hold roughly 0.8%. The starting material was PBMCs, obtained around atezolizumab (anti-PD-L1) treatment. Every receptor here comes from an elderly woman with urothelial cancer.

This chain connects TRBV6-1 to TRBJ1-5, with D maybe TRBD1 (6 bases). This CDR3 region has 15 residues. Germline V CDR1 and CDR2: MNHNS, SASEGT. The V gene lost 9 bases and the J gene lost 3 bases, with 18 bases spanning the gap. CDR3 protein: CASWGGMGANQPQHF. CDR3 DNA: TGTGCCAGTTGGGGGGGGATGGGGGCCAATCAGCCCCAGCATTTT.

A word on this clone: At the DNA level, this CDR3 is encoded by other sequences in the same sample as well. The chain uses TRBV7-2 and TRBJ1-5; TRBD1 agrees at 9 bases. CDR3 length equals 15 residues. The germline gives CDR1 SGHTA, CDR2 FQGNSA. V was clipped by 2 bases and J by 6 bases; unmatched bases: 5. CDR3 in amino acids: CASSLRTGEGQPQHF. The CDR3 DNA follows: TGTGCCAGCAGCTTACGGACAGGGGAGGGTCAGCCCCAGCATTTT. The whole variable domain, remainder taken from reference TRBV7-2 and TRBJ1-5, is GAGVSQSPSNKVTEKGKDVELRCDPISGHTALYWYRQSLGQGLEFLIYFQGNSAPDKSGLPSDRFSAERTGGSVSTLTIQRTQQEDSAVYLCASSLRTGEGQPQHFGDGTRLSIL.

The chain recombines TRBV4-1 with TRBJ2-7, with 14 bases that match TRBD2. This CDR3 is built from 19 residues. Germline V gives CDR1 MGHRA, CDR2 YSYEKL. V lost 1 base to trimming and J lost 4 bases; unmatched junction nucleotides: 12. The CDR3 DNA is TGCGCCAGCAGCCAAGGTTTGGGGGGACTAGCGGGAGCAAGATACGAGCAGTACTTC. Its protein is CASSQGLGGLAGARYEQYF.

The V call is TRBV14, the J call TRBJ2-1; D not certain. V lost 0 bases, J lost 1 base, and 13 bases lay in between. Per the germline V gene, CDR1 is SGHDN and CDR2 is FVKESK. The length of the CDR3 is 17 residues. CDR3 DNA: TGTGCCAGCAGCCAAGATTTTAGTACCGGGTCCTACAATGAGCAGTTCTTC. Amino acid sequence: CASSQDFSTGSYNEQFF.

The CDR3: CASSLASGSPGEQYF. The DNA of the CDR3 is TGTGCCAGCAGCTTAGCTAGCGGGAGTCCGGGCGAGCAGTACTTC. The chain carries TRBV7-2 and TRBJ2-7, with 9 bases identical to TRBD2. The CDR3 has 15 residues. Trimming cost V 0 bases and J 6 bases; bases outside gene matches: 6. Germline V gives CDR1 SGHTA, CDR2 FQGNSA.

The rearrangement links TRBV6-1 to TRBJ2-7, with 9 bases aligning to TRBD2. Germline assignment: CDR1 MNHNS and CDR2 SASEGT. The V segment lost 3 bases and the J segment 5 bases; nucleotides outside the gene matches: 8. The CDR3 runs 15 residues. CDR3 sequence: CASSDRAGGPDEQYF. As DNA, the CDR3 is TGTGCCAGCAGTGATAGGGCGGGAGGGCCCGACGAGCAGTACTTC.

The chain joins TRBV28 to TRBJ1-1, with D unresolved. The CDR3 runs 12 residues. CDR1 is MDHEN, CDR2 SYDVKM, per germline. V lost 6 bases, J lost 2 bases, and 7 bases lay in between. The CDR3 protein is CASSPINTEAFF. In DNA, the CDR3 is TGTGCCAGCAGCCCAATTAACACTGAAGCTTTCTTT. The full variable domain, rest sourced from reference TRBV28 and TRBJ1-1, is DVKVTQSSRYLVKRTGEKVFLECVQDMDHENMFWYRQDPGLGLRLIYFSYDVKMKEKGDIPEGYSVSREKKERFSLILESASTNQTSMYLCASSPINTEAFFGQGTRLTVV.

In its sample, this clone was seen once. The CDR3 here is CASSEASDRASEKLFF. The CDR3 DNA is TGTGCCAGCAGCGAGGCTTCGGACAGGGCAAGCGAAAAACTGTTTTTT. V gene TRBV9 combines with J gene TRBJ1-4; 8 bases are shared with TRBD1. This CDR3 is built from 16 residues. The J segment lost 8 bases and the V segment lost 3 bases, leaving 12 bases of the junction unmatched. The V gene's germline CDR1 is SGDLS and CDR2 YYNGEE.

The V call is TRBV18, the J call TRBJ1-2; 7 nucleotides line up with TRBD1. Trimming at V came to 3 bases and at J to 0 bases, leaving 1 base not matched to a gene. This CDR3 is 14 amino acids long. From germline, CDR1 is KGHSH and CDR2 LQKENI. The CDR3 DNA sequence: TGTGCCAGCTCACCGGACAGGTCTAACTATGGCTACACCTTC. Its translation is CASSPDRSNYGYTF.

V is TRBV7-3 and J is TRBJ2-1, with 8 nucleotides matching TRBD1. CDR3 length: 17 amino acids. Looked up from germline, CDR1 is SGHTA and CDR2 is FQGTGA. J lost 6 bases, V lost 4 bases, and 14 bases had no gene match. CDR3 nucleotide sequence: TGTGCCAGCAGCTCCTCCGGGACAGGTGGGGGACTCAATGAGCAGTTCTTC. Amino acids: CASSSSGTGGGLNEQFF.

The chain couples TRBV27 to TRBJ2-1; 15 bases are a match to TRBD2. Losses at the gene ends were 0 bases for V and 9 bases for J; bases not matched to a gene: 6. There are 17 residues in the CDR3. Germline CDR1 MNHEY, CDR2 SMNVEV (reference sequence). CDR3 sequence: CASSLSKGLAGGREQFF. The CDR3 bases are TGTGCCAGCAGTTTATCGAAGGGACTAGCGGGAGGCCGTGAGCAGTTCTTC.

The chain combines TRBV18 with TRBJ2-6; 7 bases are a match to TRBD1. The CDR3 extends over 18 amino acids. Trimming took 3 bases from V and 1 from J; bases not matched to a gene: 9. Germline-derived CDR1 and CDR2 are KGHSH and LQKENI. The CDR3 spells CASSPATGPMSGANVLTF. CDR3 DNA sequence: TGTGCCAGCTCACCCGCGACAGGGCCTATGTCTGGGGCCAACGTCCTGACTTTC.

The J gene is TRBJ1-3, the V gene TRBV9; 7 bases line up with TRBD1. V was clipped by 3 bases and J by 0 bases; unmatched bases: 6. Germline loops: CDR1 SGDLS, CDR2 YYNGEE. CDR3 size: 16 residues. The CDR3 bases are TGTGCCAGCAGCGCCACGACAGGGATCTCTGGAAACACCATATATTTT. Its protein is CASSATTGISGNTIYF.

The count of this clone is one. V and J are TRBV11-2 and TRBJ1-1, with D maybe TRBD1 (6 bases). V was trimmed by 5 bases and J by 2 bases, leaving 15 bases between them. Looked up from germline, CDR1 is SGHAT and CDR2 is FQNNGV. The CDR3 contains 15 residues. CDR3 region: CASSARQAANTEAFF. CDR3 nucleotides: TGTGCCAGCAGCGCTCGACAGGCGGCTAACACTGAAGCTTTCTTT.

J is TRBJ1-5 and V is TRBV2; a weak D match, TRBD1 (6 bases). Trimming shortened V by 5 bases and J by 7 bases, and 21 bases separated the two germline ends. CDR1 and CDR2 (germline): SNHLY, FYNNEI. The CDR3 loop spans 16 amino acids. The CDR3 sequence is CASSFLGGGPSQPQHF. The CDR3 DNA sequence: TGTGCCAGCAGTTTCCTAGGGGGGGGCCCTAGCCAGCCCCAGCATTTT. Supplemented by reference TRBV2 and TRBJ1-5, the full variable domain reads EPEVTQTPSHQVTQMGQEVILRCVPISNHLYFYWYRQILGQKVEFLVSFYNNEISEKSEIFDDQFSVERPDGSNFTLKIRSTKLEDSAMYFCASSFLGGGPSQPQHFGDGTRLSIL.

The V and J genes are TRBV11-3 and TRBJ2-1; tentatively, D is TRBD2 (6 bases). Germline values: CDR1 SGHNT, CDR2 YENEEA. V shed 5 bases and J shed 7 bases, with 18 bases lying between them. CDR3 length: 15 amino acids. CDR3: CASSPHAGSGNEQFF. CDR3 nucleotide sequence: TGTGCCAGCAGCCCACACGCCGGGAGTGGGAATGAGCAGTTCTTC.

V is TRBV7-2 and J is TRBJ1-2, with TRBD1 identical over 7 bases. Germline V gene sequence: CDR1 SGHTA, CDR2 FQGNSA. The CDR3 runs 16 residues. V shed 0 bases and J 4 bases; nucleotides not matched to a gene: 8. Here the CDR3 reads CASSLAGGQISYGYTF. The CDR3 nucleotides are TGTGCCAGCAGCTTAGCGGGGGGACAGATCTCCTATGGCTACACCTTC.